A single sample is the source of the 19 T cell receptor gamma chains below, sequenced in a study of Vδ1+ human thymocytes. General study results and limits: Highly polyclonal TRG and TRD repertoires with Gaussian CDR3 length distributions appeared in thymus.

Sequences come from RNA converted to cDNA by reverse transcription. Pooled V-gene forward primers with one constant-region reverse primer generated the CDR3 amplicons by multiplex PCR. TCRdb re-analyzed the multiplex PCR reads via CATT. The sample lists around 11,000 gamma-chain clones, more than 35% occurring once. No antigens are known for them. The sequenced sample consisted of Vdelta1+ gamma-delta thymocytes from the thymus. Noted subset: FACS-sorted CD3+ TCRalphabeta- TCRVdelta1+ TCRVdelta2- thymocytes. These receptors originate from a boy younger than two who had congenital heart surgery.

Concerning this clone itself: One end of the junction is discordant with germline, which a read error may explain. The J gene is TRGJ1 or TRGJ2, the V gene TRGV4. TCRdb does not report a J gene; here it was assigned by matching the DNA to germline references. This CDR3 comprises 11 residues. Germline CDR1 reads EGSTGY; CDR2 reads YDSYTSSV. The CDR3 coding sequence is TGTGCCGCCTGGGATGGGCCTGTGAAACTCTTT. Residues: CAAWDGPVKLF.

The chain links TRGV9 to TRGJP2. TCRdb lists no J gene, so it was determined here by aligning the DNA to germline. V gave up 5 bases and J gave up 10 bases; unmatched junction bases: 4. CDR1 and CDR2 (germline): GITISATS, ISYDGTV (reference sequence). This CDR3 has 11 amino acids. CDR3 sequence reads: CALWGGWIKTF. In DNA form, the CDR3 reads TGTGCCTTGTGGGGGGGTTGGATCAAGACGTTT.

The chain is built from TRGV9 and TRGJ1 or TRGJ2. Trimming removed 0 bases from V and 3 bases from J; junction bases left unmatched: 5. There are 14 residues in the CDR3. Germline CDR1 is GITISATS and CDR2 is ISYDGTV (reference sequence). The DNA of the CDR3 is TGTGCCTTGTGGGAGGTGGCGGGTTATTATAAGAAACTCTTT. Translation: CALWEVAGYYKKLF.

This clone appeared once. V usage is TRGV5 and J usage is TRGJ1 or TRGJ2. TCRdb records no J gene; here it was assigned by comparing the DNA to germline. The germline gives CDR1 VINAFY, CDR2 YDVSNSKD. V was pared by 0 bases and J by 10 bases, with 9 bases of the junction left unmatched. The CDR3 covers 13 residues. CDR3 protein: CATWDRRFGKKLF. CDR3 bases: TGTGCCACCTGGGACAGGCGGTTCGGAAAGAAACTCTTT.

This sequence joins TRGV5 and TRGJP2. In the absence of a J gene in TCRdb, the DNA was matched to germline to assign it here. The V and J ends lost 1 base and 6 bases, in that order; junction bases with no gene match: 2. CDR1 is VINAFY, CDR2 YDVSNSKD, per germline. The CDR3 contains 13 residues. Here the CDR3 reads CATWDSRDWIKTF. CDR3 sequence (DNA): TGTGCCACCTGGGACAGTCGTGATTGGATCAAGACGTTT.

V and J are TRGV4 and TRGJ1 or TRGJ2. No J segment appears in TCRdb, so it was assigned here by matching the sequence to germline. CDR1 and CDR2 from the germline V gene are EGSTGY and YDSYTSSV. CDR3 length: 13 residues. Losses at the gene ends were 0 bases for V and 5 bases for J; bases not matched to a gene: 4. In DNA form, the CDR3 reads TGTGCCACCTGGGATGGGTTCGATTATAAGAAACTCTTT. Translating it yields CATWDGFDYKKLF.

Only a few counts were recorded for this clone. This may be a read error: a much more frequent sequence differs by one nucleotide. The chain carries TRGV9 and TRGJ1 or TRGJ2. V shed 5 bases and J 4 bases; nucleotides not matched to a gene: 2. This CDR3 has 11 residues. Germline lookup yields CDR1 GITISATS and CDR2 ISYDGTV (reference sequence). The DNA for the CDR3 is TGTGCCTTGTGGGCGTATTATAAGAAACTCTTT. Encoded protein: CALWAYYKKLF.

This clone was counted between two and nine times. The chain employs TRGV9 and TRGJ1 or TRGJ2. Losses at the gene ends were 2 bases for V and 0 bases for J; bases not matched to a gene: 7. This CDR3 comprises 15 residues. Germline V CDR1 and CDR2: GITISATS, ISYDGTV (reference sequence). The CDR3 spells CALWEETTNYYKKLF. CDR3 sequence (DNA): TGTGCCTTGTGGGAGGAGACCACGAATTATTATAAGAAACTCTTT.

The chain links TRGV9 to TRGJ1 or TRGJ2. The CDR3 consists of 12 residues. V was pared by 2 bases and J by 9 bases, with 7 bases of the junction left unmatched. Per germline, CDR1 GITISATS and CDR2 ISYDGTV (reference sequence). CDR3 bases: TGTGCCTTGTGGGAGGGGGGAATTAAGAAACTCTTT. This encodes CALWEGGIKKLF.

No V segment was called; the J segment is TRGJ1 or TRGJ2. The CDR3 has 9 amino acids. The CDR3 reads CATWDEKLF. The CDR3 bases are TGTGCCACCTGGGACGAAAAACTCTTT.

This clone was counted only a few times. This chain connects TRGV3 to TRGJP2. Trimming at V came to 1 base and at J to 4 bases, leaving 3 bases not matched to a gene. CDR3 length: 14 amino acids. The germline gives CDR1 VTNTFY, CDR2 YDVSTARD (reference sequence). In DNA form, the CDR3 reads TGTGCCACCTGGGACAGTCATAGTGATTGGATCAAGACGTTT. As protein: CATWDSHSDWIKTF.

This clone was counted once. V usage is TRGV8 and J usage is TRGJP2. Because TCRdb records no J gene, it was assigned here through a match of the DNA to germline. The CDR3 runs 13 residues. Germline CDR1 and CDR2: VENAVY and YDSYNSRV. The V segment lost 0 bases and the J segment 10 bases; nucleotides outside the gene matches: 5. CDR3 protein: CATWDRGIWIKTF. As DNA, the CDR3 is TGTGCCACCTGGGATAGGGGGATTTGGATCAAGACGTTT.

The sample holds a few counts of this clone. This chain links TRGV9 with TRGJ1 or TRGJ2. This CDR3 spans 14 amino acids. Trimming removed 0 bases from V and 4 bases from J; junction bases left unmatched: 6. Per germline, CDR1 GITISATS and CDR2 ISYDGTV (reference sequence). The CDR3 DNA reads as TGTGCCTTGTGGGAGGTGAAAGGCTATTATAAGAAACTCTTT. This gives the protein CALWEVKGYYKKLF.

The chain is built from TRGV9 and TRGJ1 or TRGJ2. V lost 0 bases and J lost 11; bases outside the gene matches: 4. The germline V gene encodes CDR1 GITISATS and CDR2 ISYDGTV (reference sequence). CDR3 length: 11 residues. Here the CDR3 DNA reads TGTGCCTTGTGGGAGGTGAACGAGAAACTCTTT. Translation gives CALWEVNEKLF.

This chain uses TRGV9 with TRGJP2. TCRdb supplies no J gene; here it was assigned by aligning the nucleotide sequence to germline. J lost 2 bases, V lost 1 base, and 16 bases had no gene match. The length of the CDR3 is 19 residues. Germline V gene data show CDR1 as GITISATS and CDR2 as ISYDGTV (reference sequence). The CDR3 sequence is CALWEVVKHSGSSDWIKTF. In DNA form, the CDR3 reads TGTGCCTTGTGGGAGGTAGTAAAGCACAGTGGGAGTAGTGATTGGATCAAGACGTTT.

This rearrangement joins TRGV9 to TRGJ1 or TRGJ2. With V trimmed by 0 bases and J by 9 bases, 14 bases remained unmatched. This CDR3 has 15 amino acids. Germline lookup yields CDR1 GITISATS and CDR2 ISYDGTV (reference sequence). CDR3: CALWEVQFPTFKKLF. The CDR3 DNA reads as TGTGCCTTGTGGGAGGTGCAATTCCCGACCTTTAAGAAACTCTTT.

This chain uses TRGV3 with TRGJP2. TCRdb leaves out the J gene; it was filled in here by matching the DNA to germline. The CDR3 loop spans 16 amino acids. The junction had 5 bases not matched to a gene; V was cut back by 0 bases and J by 1 base. Germline V gene sequence: CDR1 VTNTFY, CDR2 YDVSTARD (reference sequence). For the CDR3, the DNA is TGTGCCACCTGGGACAGGACCCCTAGTAGTGATTGGATCAAGACGTTT. Its protein product is CATWDRTPSSDWIKTF.

The chain links TRGV5 to TRGJ1 or TRGJ2. The germline V gene has CDR1 VINAFY and CDR2 YDVSNSKD. The junction had 2 bases not matched to a gene; V was cut back by 0 bases and J by 3 bases. This CDR3 contains 13 residues. The CDR3 nucleotides are TGTGCCACCTGGGACAGGGCTTATTATAAGAAACTCTTT. Translation: CATWDRAYYKKLF.

This rearrangement joins TRGV2 to TRGJP2. TCRdb carries no J gene annotation; the J gene was assigned here by matching the DNA with germline. The CDR3 contains 21 residues. Trimming cost V 0 bases and J 2 bases; bases outside gene matches: 21. The germline V gene has CDR1 EGSNGY and CDR2 YDSYNSKV. CDR3 DNA: TGTGCCACCTGGGACGGGATAGCTCCCTCAGTTGTGTACAGTAGTGATTGGATCAAGACGTTT. It specifies CATWDGIAPSVVYSSDWIKTF.